These 16 T cell receptor beta chains share one sample of origin, sequenced in a study of blood T cell repertoires in COVID-19. The table came from immunoSEQ multiplex PCR; TCRdb's copy has only in-frame clones and leaves some out. The profile shows 180,000 or so clones, about 77% of them singletons. Sequencing input: peripheral blood. The receptors were sampled from a woman older than 75 with active or convalescent COVID-19.

This clone has only a few counts. The J gene is TRBJ2-2, the V gene TRBV7-9; D is undetermined. Germline CDR1 is SEHNR and CDR2 is FQNEAQ (reference sequence). V gave up 5 bases and J gave up 12 bases, with 13 bases separating them. The CDR3 has 12 amino acids. The CDR3 loop is CASSRPTEKLFF. In nucleotides, the CDR3 is TGTGCCAGCAGCCGGCCGACTGAAAAGCTGTTTTTT.

The rearrangement joins TRBV6-5 to TRBJ2-7, with a tentative D call TRBD1 (5 bases). V was pared by 7 bases and J by 3 bases, with 13 bases between. This CDR3 has 13 residues. Germline V gene lookup returns CDR1 MNHEY and CDR2 SVGAGI. The CDR3 sequence: CASKGQGYYEQYF. The CDR3 DNA sequence: TGTGCCAGCAAGGGGCAGGGTTACTACGAGCAGTACTTC.

This chain connects TRBV19 to TRBJ2-1, with D maybe TRBD2 (5 bases). Germline values: CDR1 LNHDA, CDR2 SQIVND (reference sequence). Between the trimmed V and J ends, which lost 9 bases and 5 bases, there was a span of 20 bases. The CDR3 runs to 15 residues. CDR3 in DNA: TGTGCCAGCGCCCCGTCGACGACTACGAACAATGAGCAGTTCTTC. Its translation: CASAPSTTTNNEQFF.

The chain carries TRBV6-5 and TRBJ1-2; D is unresolved. The CDR3 is 12 amino acids. From germline, CDR1 is MNHEY and CDR2 SVGAGI. V was shortened by 6 bases and J by 8 bases, with 13 bases between the two germline ends. The CDR3 DNA reads as TGTGCCAGCAGGAGCGCTGTTCAAGGCTACACCTTC. Protein sequence: CASRSAVQGYTF.

The chain links TRBV7-9 to TRBJ1-1; maybe TRBD1 (5 bases). CDR1 SEHNR and CDR2 FQNEAQ come from the germline V gene (reference sequence). Trimming pared 5 bases from V and 1 base from J, leaving 11 bases between. The CDR3 consists of 14 residues. CDR3 sequence: CASSAGRENTEAFF. As DNA, the CDR3 is TGTGCCAGCAGCGCGGGACGAGAGAACACTGAAGCTTTCTTT.

This clone showed up just a few times. The chain has TRBV28 and TRBJ2-7; 7 bases agree with TRBD1. CDR1 is MDHEN and CDR2 is SYDVKM in the germline V gene. This CDR3 has 14 amino acids. The J segment lost 5 bases and the V segment lost 10 bases, leaving 14 bases of the junction unmatched. The CDR3 bases are TGTGCCACCGGAACCGGGACAGTGGATGACGAGCAGTACTTC. As protein: CATGTGTVDDEQYF. Using reference TRBV28 and TRBJ2-7 for the parts outside the CDR3, the full variable domain is DVKVTQSSRYLVKRTGEKVFLECVQDMDHENMFWYRQDPGLGLRLIYFSYDVKMKEKGDIPEGYSVSREKKERFSLILESASTNQTSMYLCATGTGTVDDEQYFGPGTRLTVT.

The gene calls are TRBV24-1 and TRBJ1-1, with TRBD1 as a possible D gene (6 bases). The germline V gene has CDR1 KGHDR and CDR2 SFDVKD. The CDR3 sequence is 14 residues long. V lost 10 bases and J lost 4, with 18 bases in between. This CDR3 is CATTGGQTGTEAFF. CDR3 nucleotide sequence: TGTGCCACAACAGGCGGACAGACTGGCACTGAAGCTTTCTTT.

This clone occurred a few times. The V gene is TRBV15, the J gene TRBJ1-1; D possibly corresponds to TRBD1 (6 bases). The CDR3 has 15 residues. V lost 1 base and J 2 bases, leaving 11 bases between the germline ends. Germline values: CDR1 LNHNV, CDR2 YYDKDF (reference sequence). The CDR3 nucleotides are TGTGCCACCAGCAGAGGCGGGGGGGCTAACACTGAAGCTTTCTTT. Its translation: CATSRGGGANTEAFF.

The chain combines TRBV30 with TRBJ1-5; D is possibly TRBD1 (5 bases). The V gene's germline CDR1 is GTSNPN and CDR2 SVGIG (reference sequence). Trimming cost V 3 bases and J 2 bases, with 8 bases left between them. The CDR3 is 13 residues long. CDR3 DNA: TGTGCCTGGAGCAGGGTAGGCAATCAGCCCCAGCATTTT. It codes for CAWSRVGNQPQHF.

This chain uses TRBV12-3 or TRBV12-4 with TRBJ2-7; unclear D gene. The CDR3 runs 11 residues. Trimming cost V 4 bases and J 1 base, with 2 bases left between them. This CDR3 is CASSSSYEQYF. The CDR3 DNA sequence: TGTGCCAGCAGTTCATCCTACGAGCAGTACTTC.

The V call is TRBV5-1, the J call TRBJ2-5; 8 bases are shared with TRBD2. V lost 4 bases to trimming and J lost 5 bases; unmatched junction nucleotides: 10. Per germline, CDR1 SGHRS and CDR2 YFSETQ. The CDR3 runs to 15 residues. CDR3 nucleotide sequence: TGCGCCAGCAGCCAAACCGGGGGGGCTAGGGAGACCCAGTACTTC. As protein: CASSQTGGARETQYF.

In this sample, this clone turned up a few times. V is TRBV19 and J is TRBJ1-3, with D possibly matching TRBD1 (6 bases). Germline assignment: CDR1 LNHDA and CDR2 SQIVND (reference sequence). The CDR3 runs to 16 residues. The ends were cut back, 7 bases at V and 0 bases at J, with 16 bases in the middle. This CDR3 reads CASKRNRANSGNTIYF. The CDR3 nucleotides read TGTGCCAGTAAACGGAACAGGGCGAACTCTGGAAACACCATATATTTT.

The genes are TRBV12-5 and TRBJ1-1; 7 bases match TRBD1. The CDR3 is 16 amino acids. The V and J ends lost 5 bases and 0 bases, in that order; junction bases with no gene match: 9. CDR1 is LGHNT and CDR2 is FRNRAP in the germline V gene. The CDR3 sequence is CASGPPGTALNTEAFF. The CDR3 DNA follows: TGTGCTAGTGGTCCCCCCGGGACAGCTTTGAACACTGAAGCTTTCTTT.

The V call is TRBV5-5, the J call TRBJ2-5, with D unresolved. CDR1 and CDR2 from the germline V gene are SGHKS and YYEKEE (reference sequence). CDR3 length: 12 residues. Trimming removed 0 bases from V and 7 bases from J, with 7 bases in between. In nucleotides, the CDR3 is TGTGCCAGCAGCTTGGCCCCTTCGACCCAGTACTTC. This encodes CASSLAPSTQYF.

The chain carries TRBV10-3 and TRBJ2-7; weak D call: TRBD1 (6 bases). Germline assignment: CDR1 ENHRY and CDR2 SYGVKD. V lost 4 bases and J lost 6, with 13 bases in between. The CDR3 runs to 13 residues. In nucleotides, the CDR3 is TGTGCCATCAGTGCAGGGGAGAAGTCCGAGCAGTACTTC. Protein sequence: CAISAGEKSEQYF.

This chain uses TRBV11-2 with TRBJ2-1; D ambiguous. V was trimmed by 5 bases and J by 4 bases, leaving 9 bases between them. CDR1 and CDR2 (germline): SGHAT, FQNNGV. The CDR3 contains 13 residues. CDR3 in amino acids: CASSEAVYNEQFF. DNA for the CDR3: TGTGCCAGCAGCGAGGCAGTGTACAATGAGCAGTTCTTC.